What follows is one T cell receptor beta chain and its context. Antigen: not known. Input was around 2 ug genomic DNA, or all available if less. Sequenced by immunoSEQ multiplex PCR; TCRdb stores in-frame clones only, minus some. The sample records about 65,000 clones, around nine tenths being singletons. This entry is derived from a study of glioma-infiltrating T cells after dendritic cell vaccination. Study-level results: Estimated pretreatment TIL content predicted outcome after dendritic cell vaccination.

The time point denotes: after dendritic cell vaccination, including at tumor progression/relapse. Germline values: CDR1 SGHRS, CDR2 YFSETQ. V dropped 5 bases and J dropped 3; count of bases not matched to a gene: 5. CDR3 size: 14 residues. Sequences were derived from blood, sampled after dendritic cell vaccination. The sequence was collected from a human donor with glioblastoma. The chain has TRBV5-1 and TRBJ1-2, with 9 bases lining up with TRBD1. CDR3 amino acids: CASRGGQGHYGYTF. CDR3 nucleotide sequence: TGCGCCAGCAGGGGAGGACAGGGGCACTATGGCTACACCTTC.